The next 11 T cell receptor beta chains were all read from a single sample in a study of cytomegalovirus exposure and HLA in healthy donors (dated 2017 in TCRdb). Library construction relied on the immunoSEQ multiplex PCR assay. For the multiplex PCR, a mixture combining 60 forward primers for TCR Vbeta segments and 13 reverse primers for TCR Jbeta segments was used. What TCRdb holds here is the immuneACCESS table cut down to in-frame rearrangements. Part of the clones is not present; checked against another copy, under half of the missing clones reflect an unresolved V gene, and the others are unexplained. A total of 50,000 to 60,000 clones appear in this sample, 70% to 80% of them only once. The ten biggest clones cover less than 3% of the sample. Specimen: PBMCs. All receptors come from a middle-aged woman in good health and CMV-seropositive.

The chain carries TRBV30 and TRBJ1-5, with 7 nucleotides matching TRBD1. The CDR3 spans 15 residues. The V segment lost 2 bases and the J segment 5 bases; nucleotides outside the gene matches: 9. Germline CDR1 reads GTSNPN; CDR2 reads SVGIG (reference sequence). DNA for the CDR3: TGTGCCTGGAGTTTTAACAGGGGAACCTATCAGCCCCAGCATTTT. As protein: CAWSFNRGTYQPQHF.

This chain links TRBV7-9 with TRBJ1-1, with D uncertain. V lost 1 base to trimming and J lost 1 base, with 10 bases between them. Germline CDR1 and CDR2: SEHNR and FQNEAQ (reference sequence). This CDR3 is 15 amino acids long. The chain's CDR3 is CASSLGGWANTEAFF. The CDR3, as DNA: TGTGCCAGCAGCTTAGGAGGGTGGGCGAACACTGAAGCTTTCTTT.

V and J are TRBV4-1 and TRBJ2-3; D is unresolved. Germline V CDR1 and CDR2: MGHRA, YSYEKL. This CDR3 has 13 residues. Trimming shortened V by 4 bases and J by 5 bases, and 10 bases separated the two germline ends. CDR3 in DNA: TGCGCCAGCAGCCTTGGAGATGGAGATACGCAGTATTTT. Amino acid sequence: CASSLGDGDTQYF.

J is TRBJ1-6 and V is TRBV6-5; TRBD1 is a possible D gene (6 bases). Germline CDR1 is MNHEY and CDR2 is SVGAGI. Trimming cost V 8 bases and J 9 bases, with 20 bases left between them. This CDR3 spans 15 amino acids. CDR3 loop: CASYKSQGLASPLHF. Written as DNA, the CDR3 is TGTGCCAGCTACAAGAGTCAGGGGTTGGCTTCACCCCTCCACTTT.

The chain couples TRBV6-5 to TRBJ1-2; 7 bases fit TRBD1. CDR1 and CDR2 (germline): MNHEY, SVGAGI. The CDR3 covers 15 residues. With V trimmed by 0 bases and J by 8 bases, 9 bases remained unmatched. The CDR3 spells CASSYSTPGGRGYTF. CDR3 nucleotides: TGTGCCAGCAGTTACTCGACTCCAGGGGGGAGAGGCTACACCTTC.

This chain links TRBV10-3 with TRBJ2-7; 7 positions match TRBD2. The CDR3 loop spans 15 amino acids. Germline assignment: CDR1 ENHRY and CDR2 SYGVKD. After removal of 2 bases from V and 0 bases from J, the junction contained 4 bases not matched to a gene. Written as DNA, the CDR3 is TGTGCCATCAGTGAGCGGGGGGACCCCTCCTACGAGCAGTACTTC. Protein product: CAISERGDPSYEQYF.

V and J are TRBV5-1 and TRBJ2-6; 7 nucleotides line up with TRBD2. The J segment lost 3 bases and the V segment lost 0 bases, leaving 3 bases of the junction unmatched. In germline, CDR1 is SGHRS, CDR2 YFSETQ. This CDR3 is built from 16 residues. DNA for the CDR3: TGCGCCAGCAGCTTGGGCGGGGGTGGTGGGGCCAACGTCCTGACTTTC. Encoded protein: CASSLGGGGGANVLTF.

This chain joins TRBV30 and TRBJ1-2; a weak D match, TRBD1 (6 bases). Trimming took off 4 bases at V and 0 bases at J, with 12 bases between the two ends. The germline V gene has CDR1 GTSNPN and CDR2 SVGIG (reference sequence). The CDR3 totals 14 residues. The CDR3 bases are TGTGCCTGGATTCAACAGGGTTCTAACTATGGCTACACCTTC. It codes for CAWIQQGSNYGYTF.

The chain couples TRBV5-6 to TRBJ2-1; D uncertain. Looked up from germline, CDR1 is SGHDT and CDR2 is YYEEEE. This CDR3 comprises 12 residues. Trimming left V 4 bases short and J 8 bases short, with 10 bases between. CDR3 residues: CASSPGSDEQFF. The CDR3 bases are TGTGCCAGCAGCCCCGGGTCGGATGAGCAGTTCTTC.

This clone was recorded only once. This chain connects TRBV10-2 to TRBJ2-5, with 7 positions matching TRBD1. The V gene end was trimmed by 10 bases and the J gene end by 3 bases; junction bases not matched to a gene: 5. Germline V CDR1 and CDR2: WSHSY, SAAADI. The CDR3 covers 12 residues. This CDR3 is CATLGQKETQYF. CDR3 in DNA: TGCGCCACCCTGGGACAGAAAGAGACCCAGTACTTC.

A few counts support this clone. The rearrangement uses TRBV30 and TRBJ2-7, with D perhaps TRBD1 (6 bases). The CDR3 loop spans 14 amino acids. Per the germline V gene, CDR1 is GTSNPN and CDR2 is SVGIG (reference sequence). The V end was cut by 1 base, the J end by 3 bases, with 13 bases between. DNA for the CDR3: TGTGCCTGGAGTGGGACAGCCTATTTCTACGAGCAGTACTTC. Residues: CAWSGTAYFYEQYF.